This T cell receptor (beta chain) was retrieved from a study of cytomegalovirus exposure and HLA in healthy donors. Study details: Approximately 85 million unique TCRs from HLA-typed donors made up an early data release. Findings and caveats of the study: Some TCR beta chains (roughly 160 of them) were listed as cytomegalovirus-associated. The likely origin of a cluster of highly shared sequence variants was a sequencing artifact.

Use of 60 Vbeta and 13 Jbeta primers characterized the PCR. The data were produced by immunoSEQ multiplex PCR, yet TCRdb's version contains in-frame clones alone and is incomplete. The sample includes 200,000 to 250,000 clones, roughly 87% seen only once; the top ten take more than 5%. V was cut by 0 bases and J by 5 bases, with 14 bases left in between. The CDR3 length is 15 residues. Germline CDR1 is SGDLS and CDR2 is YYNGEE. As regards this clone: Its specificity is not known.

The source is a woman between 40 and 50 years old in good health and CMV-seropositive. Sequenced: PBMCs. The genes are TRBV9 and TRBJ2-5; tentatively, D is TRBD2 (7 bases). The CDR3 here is CASSVGGGLGETQYF. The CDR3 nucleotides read TGTGCCAGCAGCGTAGGGGGGGGGCTTGGCGAGACCCAGTACTTC.